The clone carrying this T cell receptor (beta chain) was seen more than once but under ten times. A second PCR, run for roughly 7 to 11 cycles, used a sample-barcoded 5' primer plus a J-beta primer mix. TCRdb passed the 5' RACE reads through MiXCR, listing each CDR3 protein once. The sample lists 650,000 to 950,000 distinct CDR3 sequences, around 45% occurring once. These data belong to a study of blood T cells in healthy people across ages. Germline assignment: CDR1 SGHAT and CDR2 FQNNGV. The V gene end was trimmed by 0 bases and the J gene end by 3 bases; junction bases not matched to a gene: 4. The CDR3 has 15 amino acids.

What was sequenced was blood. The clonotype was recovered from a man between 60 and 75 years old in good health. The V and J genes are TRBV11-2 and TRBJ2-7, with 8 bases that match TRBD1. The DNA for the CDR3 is TGTGCCAGCAGCTTAGACGGGACAGGTTTCTACGAGCAGTACTTC. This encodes CASSLDGTGFYEQYF.